The following is a TCR beta chain sequence with its context. Its matching antigen is unknown. The data originate from a study of cytomegalovirus exposure and HLA in healthy donors. Broader study findings: Per published accounts, TCR beta sequences correctly predicted the HLA-A and HLA-B alleles of most subjects. Among TCR beta chains, those listed as cytomegalovirus-associated numbered about 150.

A multiplex PCR was run with 60 Vbeta primers and 13 Jbeta primers. Clones were sequenced by immunoSEQ multiplex PCR, and TCRdb holds only the in-frame ones, with some missing. Of roughly 120,000 clones listed, roughly 74% are singletons. V dropped 0 bases and J dropped 5 bases, with 5 bases sitting between them. The germline CDR1 and CDR2 sequences are LGHNA and YNFKEQ. The CDR3 extends over 12 amino acids. The sample consisted of PBMCs. The rearrangement uses TRBV4-2 and TRBJ2-7, with D possibly being TRBD1 (5 bases). The origin of this receptor is a middle-aged man in good health and CMV-seronegative. CDR3 in DNA: TGTGCCAGCAGCCAAGAAGGGGACGAGCAGTACTTC. It specifies CASSQEGDEQYF.